These 2 T cell receptor beta chains were all obtained from the same sample, sequenced in a study of identical twins. TCRdb used MiXCR to reprocess the 5' RACE reads, holding one entry per CDR3 protein. The sample records 400,000 to 550,000 distinct CDR3 sequences, about 20% being singletons. These data also featured in a second study, about T cells expressing NK-cell markers.

Material for sequencing was CD4+ T cells sorted from blood. All receptors come from a woman aged 18-29 years in good health.

V and J are TRBV10-3 and TRBJ1-2; 12 bases are shared with TRBD1. The germline V gene encodes CDR1 ENHRY and CDR2 SYGVKD. CDR3 length equals 15 residues. The V gene end was trimmed by 3 bases and the J gene end by 3 bases; junction bases not matched to a gene: 2. The CDR3: CAISDRDRGHYGYTF. The DNA for the CDR3 is TGTGCCATCAGTGACCGGGACAGGGGGCACTATGGCTACACCTTC.

This chain connects TRBV7-2 to TRBJ2-7, with D perhaps matching TRBD2 (5 bases). V was cut by 2 bases and J by 3 bases, with 11 bases left in between. The CDR3 runs to 14 residues. The germline CDR1 and CDR2 sequences are SGHTA and FQGNSA. CDR3 in DNA: TGTGCCAGCAGCTTAAAGTCGAGCGGCTACGAGCAGTACTTC. Protein sequence: CASSLKSSGYEQYF.